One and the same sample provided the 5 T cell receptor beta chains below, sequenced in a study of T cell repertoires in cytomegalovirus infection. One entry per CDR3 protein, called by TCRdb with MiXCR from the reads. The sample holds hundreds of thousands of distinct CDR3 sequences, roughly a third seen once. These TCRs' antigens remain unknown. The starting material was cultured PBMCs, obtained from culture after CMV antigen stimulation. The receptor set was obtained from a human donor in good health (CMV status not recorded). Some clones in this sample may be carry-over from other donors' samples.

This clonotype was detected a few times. DNA of the CDR3: TGTGCCAGCAGCCCTAACTCAGGGGGCAATCAGCCCCAGCATTTT. Translated, it gives CASSPNSGGNQPQHF. The chain joins TRBV7-2 to TRBJ1-5, with D possibly being TRBD1 (6 bases). CDR1 and CDR2 from the germline V gene are SGHTA and FQGNSA. The CDR3 covers 15 residues. Trimming took 5 bases from V and 2 from J, leaving 13 bases between them.

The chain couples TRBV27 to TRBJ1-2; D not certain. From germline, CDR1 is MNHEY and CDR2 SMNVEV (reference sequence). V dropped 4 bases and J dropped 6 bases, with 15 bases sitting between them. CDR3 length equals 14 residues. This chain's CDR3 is CASSSVGPRHGYTF. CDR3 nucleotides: TGTGCCAGCAGTTCGGTGGGCCCCCGACATGGCTACACCTTC.

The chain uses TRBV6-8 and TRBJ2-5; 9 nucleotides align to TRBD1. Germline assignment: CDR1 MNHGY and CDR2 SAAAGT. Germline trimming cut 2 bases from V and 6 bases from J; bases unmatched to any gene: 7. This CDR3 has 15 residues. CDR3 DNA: TGTGCCAGCAGTTACGCAGCCGGGACAGGGAAGACCCAGTACTTC. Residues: CASSYAAGTGKTQYF.

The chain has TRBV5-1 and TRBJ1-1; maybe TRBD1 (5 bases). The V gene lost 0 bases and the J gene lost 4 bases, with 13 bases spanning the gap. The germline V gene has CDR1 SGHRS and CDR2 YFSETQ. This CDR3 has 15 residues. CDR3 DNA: TGCGCCAGCAGCTTGGCCGGTGGGGGTGGCACTGAAGCTTTCTTT. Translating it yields CASSLAGGGGTEAFF. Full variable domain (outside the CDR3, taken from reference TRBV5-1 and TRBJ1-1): KAGVTQTPRYLIKTRGQQVTLSCSPISGHRSVSWYQQTPGQGLQFLFEYFSETQRNKGNFPGRFSGRQFSNSRSEMNVSTLELGDSALYLCASSLAGGGGTEAFFGQGTRLTVV.

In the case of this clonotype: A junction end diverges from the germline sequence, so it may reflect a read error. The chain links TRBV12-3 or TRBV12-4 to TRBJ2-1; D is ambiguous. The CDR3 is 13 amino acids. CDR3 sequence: CASSEPTIFVSNF. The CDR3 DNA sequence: TGTGCCAGCAGTGAACCCACTATATTCGTTAGCAACTTC.